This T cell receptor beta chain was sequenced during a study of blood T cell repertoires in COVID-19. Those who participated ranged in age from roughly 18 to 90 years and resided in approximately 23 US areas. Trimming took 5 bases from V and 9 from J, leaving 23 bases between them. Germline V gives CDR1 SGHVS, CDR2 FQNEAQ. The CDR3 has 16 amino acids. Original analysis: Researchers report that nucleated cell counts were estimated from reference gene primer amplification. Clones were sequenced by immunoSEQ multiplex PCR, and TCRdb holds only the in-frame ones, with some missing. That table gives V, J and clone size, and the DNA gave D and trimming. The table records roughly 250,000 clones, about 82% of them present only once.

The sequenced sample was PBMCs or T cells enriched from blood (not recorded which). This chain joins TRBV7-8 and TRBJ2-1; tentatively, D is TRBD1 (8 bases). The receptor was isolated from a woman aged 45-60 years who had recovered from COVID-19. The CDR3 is CASSPDRVSASGEQFF. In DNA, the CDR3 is TGTGCCAGCAGCCCGGACAGGGTGTCCGCTAGCGGTGAGCAGTTCTTC.